This TCR beta chain was captured in a study of T cell responses to AZD1222 COVID-19 vaccine. For the study at large: Both about-4-week and about-12-week second-dose recipients were combined. General study results and limits: The donors showed a predominance of white British ancestry and of females, with possible underestimation of clonal diversity.

As regards this clone: What it recognizes is unknown.

V dropped 5 bases and J dropped 4; count of bases not matched to a gene: 5. The CDR3 is made up of 15 amino acids. Germline lookup yields CDR1 WNHNN and CDR2 SYGVQD (reference sequence). Clones were read by immunoSEQ multiplex PCR, and TCRdb kept only the in-frame ones, dropping some. The sample has about 68,000 clones, 75% to 90% seen once. This TCR came from an adult in good health. Sequences were derived from peripheral blood, sampled on day 0 of AZD1222 vaccination. This chain joins TRBV10-1 and TRBJ2-1, with 10 bases identical to TRBD2. In nucleotides, the CDR3 is TGCGCCAGCAGTCCCCTAGCGGGGGAATACAATGAGCAGTTCTTC. It encodes CASSPLAGEYNEQFF.